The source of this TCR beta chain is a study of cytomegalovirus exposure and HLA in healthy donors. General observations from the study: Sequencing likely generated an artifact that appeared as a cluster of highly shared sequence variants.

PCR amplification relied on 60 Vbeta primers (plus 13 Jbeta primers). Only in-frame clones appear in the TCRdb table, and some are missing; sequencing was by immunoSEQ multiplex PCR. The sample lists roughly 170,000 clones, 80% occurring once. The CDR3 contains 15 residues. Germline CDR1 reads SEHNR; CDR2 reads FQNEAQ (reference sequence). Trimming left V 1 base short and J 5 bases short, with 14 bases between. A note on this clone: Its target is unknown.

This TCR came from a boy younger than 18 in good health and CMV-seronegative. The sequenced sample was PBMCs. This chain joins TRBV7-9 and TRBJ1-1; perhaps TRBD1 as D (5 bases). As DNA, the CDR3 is TGTGCCAGCAGCTTAGGGGCGGGGGGAATAACTGAAGCTTTCTTT. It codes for CASSLGAGGITEAFF.